The rows below give T cell receptor beta chains drawn from one sample of a study of blood T cell repertoires in COVID-19. The method was immunoSEQ multiplex PCR; TCRdb's version includes in-frame clones alone and lacks a portion of them. The table records roughly 35,000 clones, around 85% of them present only once. Sequencing was performed on peripheral blood. These receptors originate from a human donor with acute or convalescent COVID-19. The donor label of this sample is uncertain. CDR3s include the opening cysteine and the closing phenylalanine or tryptophan. The D gene is left open where the match is weak.

v_gene	j_gene	d_gene	CDR3nt	CDR3aa
TRBV3-1/TRBV3-2	TRBJ2-1	TRBD2	TGTGCCAGCAGCGGAACTAGCGGGAGTACTCTTTCCCTATCCGAGCAGTTCTTC	CASSGTSGSTLSLSEQFF
TRBV7-9	TRBJ1-1	.	TGTGCCAGCAGCTTTGGAGGGGACCACACTGAAGCTTTCTTT	CASSFGGDHTEAFF
TRBV15	TRBJ1-1	.	TGTGCCACCAGCAGAGATCCGGCCGGGACAGAAGCTTTCTTT	CATSRDPAGTEAFF
TRBV5-8	TRBJ2-6	TRBD2	TGTGCCAGCAGCCTCTATATGCGGGGGTCTGGGGCCAACGTCCTGACTTTC	CASSLYMRGSGANVLTF
TRBV29-1	TRBJ2-1	.	TGCAGCGTTGAAGTACAGGTTTACAATGAGCAGTTCTTC	CSVEVQVYNEQFF
TRBV27	TRBJ1-1	.	TGTGCCAGCAGTTTAACCCCCCCGACAGGGAACACTGAAGCTTTCTTT	CASSLTPPTGNTEAFF
TRBV6-6	TRBJ1-5	.	TGTGCCAGCAGTCAGACAACTTATAGCAATCAGCCCCAGCATTTT	CASSQTTYSNQPQHF
TRBV10-3	TRBJ1-1	.	TGTGCCATCAGGGACAACTTGAACACTGAAGCTTTCTTT	CAIRDNLNTEAFF
TRBV11-2	TRBJ1-5	TRBD1	TGTGCCAGCAGCCCCGGGACAGGGGACCAGCCCCAGCATTTT	CASSPGTGDQPQHF
TRBV28	TRBJ1-1	.	TGTGCCAGCAGCCGGGGGGGATCCGGGGTGAGTGAAGCTTTCTTT	CASSRGGSGVSEAFF
TRBV7-8	TRBJ2-1	TRBD2	TGTGCCAGCAGCTTAACTGGACTAGCGGGATTGAATGAGCAGTTCTTC	CASSLTGLAGLNEQFF
TRBV9	TRBJ1-2	.	TGTGCCAGCAGCGTAGGCGCAGGGGCCTATGGCTACACCTTC	CASSVGAGAYGYTF
TRBV24-1	TRBJ1-2	.	TGTGCCACCAGTGATTTCCAGGGTTATGGCTACACCTTC	CATSDFQGYGYTF